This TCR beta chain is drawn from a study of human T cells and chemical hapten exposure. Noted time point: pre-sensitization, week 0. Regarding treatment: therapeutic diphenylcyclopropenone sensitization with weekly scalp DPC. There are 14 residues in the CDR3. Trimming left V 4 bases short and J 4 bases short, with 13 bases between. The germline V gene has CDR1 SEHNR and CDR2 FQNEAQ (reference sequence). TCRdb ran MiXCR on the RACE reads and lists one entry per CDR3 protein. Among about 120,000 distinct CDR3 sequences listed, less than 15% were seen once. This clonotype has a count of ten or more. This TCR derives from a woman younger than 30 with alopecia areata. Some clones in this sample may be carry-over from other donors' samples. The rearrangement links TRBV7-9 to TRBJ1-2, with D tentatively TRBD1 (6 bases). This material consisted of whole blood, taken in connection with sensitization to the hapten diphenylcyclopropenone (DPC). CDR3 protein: CASSSGAVAYGYTF. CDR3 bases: TGTGCCAGCAGCTCAGGGGCGGTCGCCTATGGCTACACCTTC.